This T cell receptor beta chain is drawn from a study of HIV-infected children after antiretroviral therapy interruption. Study-level information: Weeks 0, 48 and 150 were sampled under continuous treatment.

The TCR library was built from RNA with a 3' RACE protocol and unique molecular identifiers. TCRdb re-derived calls from the 3' RACE reads in MiXCR, one entry per CDR3 protein. The sample has approximately 96,000 distinct CDR3 sequences, 5.5% to 8.5% seen once. This clonotype showed up just a few times. Its cognate antigen is unknown. One end of the junction fails to match germline, which may point to a read error. Study results and caveats: Naive CD4+ Gini coefficient rose by interruption end, suggesting clonal expansion.

As to treatment: PENTA 11 planned treatment interruption arm or continuous ART arm. Germline loops: CDR1 WNHNN, CDR2 SYGVQD (reference sequence). The CDR3 has 14 residues. This specimen was CD45RA+ CD4+ T cells from PBMCs, pooled from several time points, taken from a donor given antiretroviral therapy, either interrupted or continuous. Subset given: naive CD4+ CD45RA+ CD45RO- T cells. This chain links TRBV10-1 with TRBJ1-2, with 7 positions matching TRBD1. This TCR was recovered from a pool of human donors with HIV. CDR3 nucleotide sequence: TGTGCCATCAGTGAGTCGAACAGGGGATCCGTCTACACCTTC. Translated, it gives CAISESNRGSVYTF.